This is a list of T cell receptor beta chains from one sample in a study of lymphopenia after photon versus proton radiotherapy. Profiling relied on immunoSEQ multiplex PCR, and the TCRdb table lists in-frame clones only, not all of them. The sample records 15,000 to 20,000 clones, approximately 84% being singletons. Sample: peripheral blood, taken from a patient treated with photon-based radiotherapy. The source of these receptors is a woman in her forties or fifties with pancreatic cancer. CDR3s include the opening cysteine and the closing phenylalanine or tryptophan. D genes are given only for firm matches. Not all rows give a size; the values are once, few, many and, for expanded clones, a class.

CDR3aa: CASSHPILEPNYGYTF
CDR3nt: TGCGCCAGCAGCCATCCCATATTGGAGCCTAACTATGGCTACACCTTC
d_gene: NA
v_gene: TRBV4-1
j_gene: TRBJ1-2
abundance: NA

CDR3aa: CASSATPSGTGGELRTYEQYF
CDR3nt: TGTGCCAGCAGCGCGACACCATCCGGGACAGGGGGCGAGCTTCGGACCTACGAGCAGTACTTC
d_gene: TRBD1
v_gene: TRBV9
j_gene: TRBJ2-7
abundance: NA

CDR3aa: CASSSGVLNTEAFF
CDR3nt: TGCGCCAGCAGCTCCGGGGTTCTGAACACTGAAGCTTTCTTT
d_gene: NA
v_gene: TRBV5-1
j_gene: TRBJ1-1
abundance: NA

CDR3aa: CASSPLTGATNEKLFF
CDR3nt: TGCGCCAGCAGCCCCCTCACCGGGGCAACTAATGAAAAACTGTTTTTT
d_gene: NA
v_gene: TRBV5-1
j_gene: TRBJ1-4
abundance: NA

CDR3aa: CASSFTGGGEQYF
CDR3nt: TGTGCCAGCAGCTTTACAGGGGGCGGCGAGCAGTACTTC
d_gene: TRBD1
v_gene: TRBV11-2
j_gene: TRBJ2-7
abundance: once

CDR3aa: CASSLYRDRGYGYTF
CDR3nt: TGTGCCAGCAGCCTATACCGAGACAGGGGCTATGGCTACACCTTC
d_gene: TRBD1
v_gene: TRBV5-6
j_gene: TRBJ1-2
abundance: NA

CDR3aa: CASSAGTDATNEKLFF
CDR3nt: TGTGCCAGCAGTGCCGGGACGGACGCAACTAATGAAAAACTGTTTTTT
d_gene: NA
v_gene: TRBV28
j_gene: TRBJ1-4
abundance: NA

CDR3aa: CASSVDSGTEQYF
CDR3nt: TGTGCCAGCAGCGTAGATTCAGGGACCGAGCAGTACTTC
d_gene: NA
v_gene: TRBV9
j_gene: TRBJ2-7
abundance: NA

CDR3aa: CATSRARAQGAGDGYEQYF
CDR3nt: TGTGCCACCAGCAGAGCTCGAGCACAGGGAGCGGGAGACGGGTACGAGCAGTACTTC
d_gene: TRBD2
v_gene: TRBV15
j_gene: TRBJ2-7
abundance: NA

CDR3aa: CASTAPGEQYF
CDR3nt: TGTGCCAGCACCGCCCCGGGGGAGCAGTACTTC
d_gene: NA
v_gene: TRBV6-5
j_gene: TRBJ2-7
abundance: NA

CDR3aa: CAGRDREYEQYF
CDR3nt: TGTGCCGGCCGGGACAGGGAATACGAGCAGTACTTC
d_gene: TRBD1
v_gene: TRBV2
j_gene: TRBJ2-7
abundance: NA

CDR3aa: CASSYRLGSSYEQYF
CDR3nt: TGTGCCAGCAGCTACCGACTAGGAAGCTCCTACGAGCAGTACTTC
d_gene: NA
v_gene: TRBV7-2
j_gene: TRBJ2-7
abundance: NA

CDR3aa: CASSVGPLAPSNEQFF
CDR3nt: TGTGCCAGCAGCGTAGGCCCCCTGGCACCCTCTAATGAGCAGTTCTTC
d_gene: NA
v_gene: TRBV9
j_gene: TRBJ2-1
abundance: NA

CDR3aa: CASSLQGRHEQYF
CDR3nt: TGTGCCAGCAGTTTACAGGGTCGCCACGAGCAGTACTTC
d_gene: NA
v_gene: TRBV27
j_gene: TRBJ2-7
abundance: NA

CDR3aa: CASSEWATTRLNSNQPQHF
CDR3nt: TGTGCCAGCAGTGAGTGGGCTACCACACGTTTGAATAGCAATCAGCCCCAGCATTTT
d_gene: NA
v_gene: TRBV2
j_gene: TRBJ1-5
abundance: medium-sized

CDR3aa: CATKVAGTSGETQYF
CDR3nt: TGTGCCACCAAGGTAGCCGGGACTAGTGGAGAGACCCAGTACTTC
d_gene: TRBD2
v_gene: TRBV27
j_gene: TRBJ2-5
abundance: NA

CDR3aa: CASSLHPGTSGYSTDTQYF
CDR3nt: TGTGCCAGCAGCCTTCACCCAGGGACTAGCGGGTATAGCACAGATACGCAGTATTTT
d_gene: TRBD2
v_gene: TRBV9
j_gene: TRBJ2-3
abundance: NA

CDR3aa: CASSDGGHYNEQFF
CDR3nt: TGTGCCAGCAGTGATGGGGGCCACTACAATGAGCAGTTCTTC
d_gene: NA
v_gene: TRBV7-2
j_gene: TRBJ2-1
abundance: NA

CDR3aa: CASSLVGPEGTQYF
CDR3nt: TGTGCCAGCAGCTTAGTCGGTCCAGAAGGGACCCAGTACTTC
d_gene: NA
v_gene: TRBV11-2
j_gene: TRBJ2-5
abundance: NA

CDR3aa: CAGFWTVTDTQYF
CDR3nt: TGTGCCGGGTTTTGGACAGTCACAGATACGCAGTATTTT
d_gene: NA
v_gene: TRBV2
j_gene: TRBJ2-3
abundance: NA

CDR3aa: CASSAPGQGLEQYF
CDR3nt: TGTGCCAGCAGCGCTCCGGGACAGGGGCTCGAGCAGTACTTC
d_gene: TRBD1
v_gene: TRBV9
j_gene: TRBJ2-7
abundance: NA

CDR3aa: CAIRGQSYEQYF
CDR3nt: TGTGCCATCAGGGGACAATCCTACGAGCAGTACTTC
d_gene: NA
v_gene: TRBV10-3
j_gene: TRBJ2-7
abundance: once

CDR3aa: CASSFGTSAVEQYF
CDR3nt: TGTGCCAGTAGTTTCGGGACTAGTGCTGTCGAGCAGTACTTC
d_gene: TRBD2
v_gene: TRBV19
j_gene: TRBJ2-7
abundance: few

CDR3aa: CASSLDWDEQFF
CDR3nt: TGCGCCAGCAGCTTGGATTGGGATGAGCAGTTCTTC
d_gene: NA
v_gene: TRBV5-1
j_gene: TRBJ2-1
abundance: NA

CDR3aa: CAISESETGGTDTQYF
CDR3nt: TGTGCCATCAGTGAGTCGGAGACAGGGGGCACAGATACGCAGTATTTT
d_gene: TRBD1
v_gene: TRBV10-3
j_gene: TRBJ2-3
abundance: NA

CDR3aa: CASSFATGTGLTNEQFF
CDR3nt: TGTGCCAGCAGCTTCGCCACCGGGACAGGGCTAACGAATGAGCAGTTCTTC
d_gene: TRBD1
v_gene: TRBV7-2
j_gene: TRBJ2-1
abundance: NA

CDR3aa: CAWTKRTGDRGSEQYF
CDR3nt: TGTGCCTGGACCAAAAGAACCGGGGACAGGGGGTCCGAGCAGTACTTC
d_gene: TRBD1
v_gene: TRBV30
j_gene: TRBJ2-7
abundance: NA

CDR3aa: CASSHYNEQFF
CDR3nt: TGCGCCAGCAGCCATTACAATGAGCAGTTCTTC
d_gene: NA
v_gene: TRBV4-1
j_gene: TRBJ2-1
abundance: NA

CDR3aa: CACRGGEKLFF
CDR3nt: TGTGCCTGCCGCGGTGGTGAAAAACTGTTTTTT
d_gene: NA
v_gene: TRBV6-6
j_gene: TRBJ1-4
abundance: once

CDR3aa: CASSYTIGTGAGEKLFF
CDR3nt: TGTGCCAGCAGTTACACAATCGGGACAGGGGCCGGAGAAAAACTGTTTTTT
d_gene: TRBD1
v_gene: TRBV27
j_gene: TRBJ1-4
abundance: NA

CDR3aa: CASTANPGRFYEQYF
CDR3nt: TGTGCCAGTACCGCCAATCCGGGACGTTTCTACGAGCAGTACTTC
d_gene: NA
v_gene: TRBV19
j_gene: TRBJ2-7
abundance: NA

CDR3aa: CASSESIRGAEAFF
CDR3nt: TGCGCCAGCAGTGAGTCCATCCGGGGTGCTGAAGCTTTCTTT
d_gene: NA
v_gene: TRBV10-1
j_gene: TRBJ1-1
abundance: NA

CDR3aa: CASSRLAGGPGGANVLTF
CDR3nt: TGCGCCAGCAGCCGTTTAGCGGGAGGGCCGGGTGGGGCCAACGTCCTGACTTTC
d_gene: TRBD2
v_gene: TRBV5-1
j_gene: TRBJ2-6
abundance: NA

CDR3aa: CATSREGNRGHEQYF
CDR3nt: TGTGCCACCAGCAGAGAAGGGAACAGGGGGCACGAGCAGTACTTC
d_gene: TRBD1
v_gene: TRBV15
j_gene: TRBJ2-7
abundance: NA

CDR3aa: CASSYGGGVNEQYF
CDR3nt: TGTGCCAGCAGTTACGGAGGGGGCGTGAACGAGCAGTACTTC
d_gene: NA
v_gene: TRBV6-5
j_gene: TRBJ2-7
abundance: NA

CDR3aa: CASSDLARGLGGYTF
CDR3nt: TGCGCCAGCAGTGACTTAGCCAGGGGGCTTGGGGGCTACACCTTC
d_gene: TRBD1
v_gene: TRBV10-2
j_gene: TRBJ1-2
abundance: once

CDR3aa: CSVPGGVADTQYF
CDR3nt: TGCAGCGTGCCGGGAGGGGTCGCAGATACGCAGTATTTT
d_gene: TRBD2
v_gene: TRBV29-1
j_gene: TRBJ2-3
abundance: once

CDR3aa: CASSRGSAGGAEAFF
CDR3nt: TGTGCCAGCAGCCGAGGGTCAGCAGGGGGGGCTGAAGCTTTCTTT
d_gene: TRBD1
v_gene: TRBV27
j_gene: TRBJ1-1
abundance: NA

CDR3aa: CASSDLAYEQYF
CDR3nt: TGTGCCAGCAGCGATCTTGCCTACGAGCAGTACTTC
d_gene: NA
v_gene: TRBV6-1
j_gene: TRBJ2-7
abundance: NA

CDR3aa: CASSLVAGGQGPQHF
CDR3nt: TGTGCCAGCAGCTTAGTCGCGGGGGGTCAGGGGCCCCAGCATTTT
d_gene: NA
v_gene: TRBV7-2
j_gene: TRBJ1-5
abundance: NA

CDR3aa: CSVEGGTSSYEQYF
CDR3nt: TGCAGCGTTGAGGGGGGCACGAGCTCCTACGAGCAGTACTTC
d_gene: NA
v_gene: TRBV29-1
j_gene: TRBJ2-7
abundance: NA

CDR3aa: CASSLVGPNYGYTF
CDR3nt: TGTGCCAGCAGCTTGGTGGGACCTAACTATGGCTACACCTTC
d_gene: NA
v_gene: TRBV5-5
j_gene: TRBJ1-2
abundance: NA

CDR3aa: CATSRDQGAHEQYF
CDR3nt: TGTGCCACCAGCAGAGACCAGGGGGCCCACGAGCAGTACTTC
d_gene: TRBD1
v_gene: TRBV15
j_gene: TRBJ2-7
abundance: once

CDR3aa: CASSPPSGSQYNEQFF
CDR3nt: TGTGCCAGCTCACCACCCTCGGGTAGCCAATACAATGAGCAGTTCTTC
d_gene: NA
v_gene: TRBV18
j_gene: TRBJ2-1
abundance: NA

CDR3aa: CASSAGDRASRVPSYEQYF
CDR3nt: TGCGCCAGCAGCGCCGGGGACAGGGCATCCCGAGTCCCCTCCTACGAGCAGTACTTC
d_gene: TRBD1
v_gene: TRBV10-1
j_gene: TRBJ2-7
abundance: few

CDR3aa: CASSSRQTDTQYF
CDR3nt: TGTGCCAGCAGTTCCCGGCAGACAGATACGCAGTATTTT
d_gene: NA
v_gene: TRBV27
j_gene: TRBJ2-3
abundance: NA

CDR3aa: CASSLRLAPSSEQYF
CDR3nt: TGTGCCAGCAGCCTCCGACTAGCGCCTTCTTCCGAGCAGTACTTC
d_gene: TRBD2
v_gene: TRBV14
j_gene: TRBJ2-7
abundance: NA

CDR3aa: CASWRVNSGNTIYF
CDR3nt: TGTGCCAGCTGGAGGGTTAACTCTGGAAACACCATATATTTT
d_gene: NA
v_gene: TRBV28
j_gene: TRBJ1-3
abundance: NA

CDR3aa: CASSLLAPQQYF
CDR3nt: TGTGCCAGCAGCTTACTAGCGCCACAGCAGTACTTC
d_gene: NA
v_gene: TRBV7-8
j_gene: TRBJ2-7
abundance: NA

CDR3aa: CASSFRGPEQYF
CDR3nt: TGTGCCAGCAGCTTCAGGGGCCCAGAGCAGTACTTC
d_gene: NA
v_gene: TRBV7-2
j_gene: TRBJ2-7
abundance: NA

CDR3aa: CASSQDSGTYEQYF
CDR3nt: TGCGCCAGCAGCCAAGATTCCGGGACTTACGAGCAGTACTTC
d_gene: NA
v_gene: TRBV4-3
j_gene: TRBJ2-7
abundance: NA

CDR3aa: CASSYFGTSGVYEQYF
CDR3nt: TGTGCCAGCAGTTATTTCGGGACTAGCGGAGTCTACGAGCAGTACTTC
d_gene: TRBD2
v_gene: TRBV6-6
j_gene: TRBJ2-7
abundance: NA

CDR3aa: CASSEGGNEKLFF
CDR3nt: TGCGCCAGCAGTGAGGGGGGAAATGAAAAACTGTTTTTT
d_gene: NA
v_gene: TRBV10-1
j_gene: TRBJ1-4
abundance: NA

CDR3aa: CASSYSGREETQYF
CDR3nt: TGTGCCAGCAGTTACTCGGGCAGGGAAGAGACCCAGTACTTC
d_gene: NA
v_gene: TRBV6-5
j_gene: TRBJ2-5
abundance: NA

CDR3aa: CASSPGTGQGPADTQYF
CDR3nt: TGTGCCAGCAGCCCGGGGACAGGACAGGGTCCGGCAGATACGCAGTATTTT
d_gene: TRBD1
v_gene: TRBV11-3
j_gene: TRBJ2-3
abundance: NA

CDR3aa: CASSPPSTSGRVQFF
CDR3nt: TGTGCCAGCTCACCACCGTCCACTAGCGGGAGGGTGCAGTTCTTC
d_gene: TRBD2
v_gene: TRBV18
j_gene: TRBJ2-1
abundance: once

CDR3aa: CASGLVRGPTNYGYTF
CDR3nt: TGTGCTAGTGGTTTGGTACGAGGACCAACTAACTATGGCTACACCTTC
d_gene: NA
v_gene: TRBV12-5
j_gene: TRBJ1-2
abundance: NA